This T cell receptor beta chain stems from a study of T-cell reconstitution after alpha-beta-depleted transplantation in children. In this sample, this clonotype turned up many times. V lost 7 bases, J lost 2 bases, and 4 bases stayed unmatched. This CDR3 is 15 amino acids long. Germline CDR1 reads MNHEY; CDR2 reads SVGAGI. For TCRbeta, the library was prepared with unique molecular identifiers. Using its own MiXCR run on the PCR reads, TCRdb lists one record per CDR3 protein. The sample holds roughly 220,000 distinct CDR3 sequences, 9.7% seen once. The sample here was PBMCs from the stem cell graft donor, taken from the stem cell graft. This TCR came from a human donor who donated a stem cell graft to a child with SCID. V and J are TRBV6-5 and TRBJ2-1; TRBD1 agrees at 11 bases. The CDR3 sequence is CASNLDRGPYNEQFF. DNA for the CDR3: TGTGCCAGCAATTTGGACAGGGGGCCCTACAATGAGCAGTTCTTC.